This T cell receptor (beta chain) was captured in a study of identical twins. V lost 4 bases, J lost 7 bases, and 10 bases stayed unmatched. The CDR3 is 14 amino acids. Per the germline V gene, CDR1 is SQVTM and CDR2 is ANQGSEA. TCRdb passed the 5' RACE reads through MiXCR, listing each CDR3 protein once. The data hold approximately 680,000 distinct CDR3 sequences, with roughly 7.2% observed a single time. The same data also went into a second study, on yellow fever vaccine responses in identical twins.

The sequence was collected from a woman between 18 and 29 years old in good health. The material sequenced was PBMCs. V and J are TRBV29-1 and TRBJ2-1; 7 bases fit TRBD1. The CDR3 nucleotides read TGCAGCGTTGGAAGGACAGGAGGTAGGAATGAGCAGTTCTTC. This gives the protein CSVGRTGGRNEQFF.